The sequence of this T cell receptor beta chain was determined in a study of cytomegalovirus exposure and HLA in healthy donors (dated by TCRdb to the late 2010s). Regarding the study in general: An earlier analysis of some 620 of the donors reported 276 Gb of sequence data and 90 million to 120 million unique TCR beta sequences obtained from 150 million to 200 million T cells. Roughly 300 gigabases of sequencing data and roughly 81 million unique TCR sequences made up an early release that covered approximately 650 HLA-typed donors. Of the 300 to 500 genotyped donors, 80% to 90% were placed in the genetic ancestry cluster associated with self-reported Caucasian donors. The aim of the study was to test whether cataloging public T cell receptors could identify signatures of past pathogen exposure. The study profiled the T cell repertoires of hundreds of subjects by immunosequencing and related them to cytomegalovirus serostatus. Besides the first cohort of 666 subjects, a separate validation cohort made up of over a hundred different subjects was used. High-throughput TCR immunosequencing, statistical association of individual TCRs with disease status, and machine learning were combined to predict cytomegalovirus infection status. A later analysis re-analyzed previously published TCR beta repertoires from 500 to 700 donors and added high-resolution HLA genotyping to study TCR occurrence patterns. Rather than drawing on any new phenotypic data, the later analysis identified candidate immune exposures from TCR beta sequences and the way those sequences occurred across donors. An earlier analysis of 587 of the donors used high-throughput TCR beta sequencing to judge whether each TCR beta V gene segment behaved as functional or pseudogenic. Alongside the repertoire data, information on donor age, sex, ethnicity and CMV serostatus was compiled. A later genetic analysis used genome-wide SNP genotypes for about 55% of the 666 donors, treating that subset as a discovery cohort. Every repertoire in the discovery cohort had been generated on one and the same sequencing platform. Both class I and class II loci were covered by HLA typing, at four-digit resolution. Typing coverage varied by locus: roughly 620-630 donors for A, B, C, DRB1 and DQB1; 500 to 550 for DQA1; more than 600 for DPA1; roughly 470 for DPB1. Roughly five DR-DQ haplotypes were handled as single units for association and clustering, since linkage in the cohort was strong. Among about 370 genotyped donors of the cohort, an average of roughly 230,000 unique TCR beta nucleotide sequences was sequenced per donor, of which roughly 17% were non-productive. Findings and caveats that apply to the study as a whole: In a later genetic analysis, a missense DCLRE1C variant was associated with V-gene and J-gene trimming of TCR beta chains, and the association was replicated in an independent cohort. A group of highly shared sequence variants was considered likely to be a technical artifact of the sequencing pipeline. Sequencing depth was assumed to be roughly uniform across donors in the presence/absence analyses, though that assumption may not hold. Because HLA typing was missing for some donors at each locus, association tests included only the typed subset. A later analysis found that TCR association rates varied across HLA loci, with DRB1 alleles showing the most associated TCRs and HLA-C alleles the fewest. The study listed approximately 160 TCR beta chains as associated with cytomegalovirus. Compared with equally common non-associated chains, HLA-associated TCR beta chains in a later analysis were more clonally expanded and had lower generation probabilities. In vitro tests confirmed that a few of the cytomegalovirus-associated TCR beta chains recognize cytomegalovirus antigens. The 87-base-pair reads could not distinguish some IMGT-functional V segments, including TRBV6-2 and TRBV6-3, so those segments were excluded. Most TCR sequences were seen in very few donors, while some public TCRs were found in many individuals. Correlated functional status among segregating V segments might be attributable to linkage disequilibrium, but an unknown experimental factor could not be ruled out. Around 16 rarely observed V segments, including chromosome 9 orphons, were excluded from the earlier analysis of some 590 of the donors because counts were too low. Only TCR beta chains were sequenced in this cohort, and the absence of alpha or paired-chain data limited detectable features. Strong co-occurrence of HLA alleles, especially DR and DQ, made assigning TCR associations to individual alleles difficult. In an earlier analysis of some 540 of the donors, most TCR beta V segments appeared in productive rearrangements about 87% or about 30% of the time, broadly matching IMGT annotations. In a later genetic analysis, fewer N-insertions in productive TCRs were reported among donors in an Asian-associated ancestry cluster than the approximately 710-donor mean. A further reported finding was that TCR beta sequences accurately predicted the HLA-A and HLA-B alleles for most subjects in the first cohort. In a later analysis, several top co-occurrence clusters were reported to appear linked to parvovirus B19, influenza, CMV and Epstein-Barr virus. CMV serostatus was the only immune exposure information available for the cohort. Cytomegalovirus status was reported to be diagnosed by the classifier with high specificity and sensitivity in both the original and validation cohorts. A later analysis associated 15,000 to 20,000 TCR beta sequences with specific HLA alleles at a false discovery rate of 0.05. The authors suggested that the approach could potentially be extended to other disease states and immunological phenotypes. In a later analysis, most CMV-associated TCR beta chains were found to appear HLA-restricted, with HLA associations seemingly driven largely by CMV exposure.

In total, about 650 healthy bone marrow donors made up the cohort. All cohort members were sampled while nominally healthy, although unrecorded immune exposures were likely present. The donor was CMV seronegative and was included in the group of several hundred seronegative cohort members. Each donor provided a peripheral blood sample, and peripheral blood mononuclear cells were used for TCR beta sequencing. The Qiagen DNeasy Blood Extraction Kit was used to extract genomic DNA from the blood cell samples. CDR1 and CDR2 (SGHTA, FQGNSA) derive from the germline V gene. Including the terminal cysteine and phenylalanine, the CDR3 comprises 14 residues. The read is trimmed to its CDR3 DNA, 42 bases read in frame from base 1. Trimming removed 8 bases from V and 4 bases from J, leaving 15 bases between the germline ends. About this clone itself: No antigen is known for it. No much larger clone exists at a distance of one base, and base qualities are not known.

The library was generated by the immunoSEQ multiplex PCR assay. The multiplex PCR relied on a mix of 60 forward primers for TCR Vbeta segments and 13 reverse primers for TCR Jbeta segments. Amplification of the CDR3 region of rearranged TCR beta genes was performed with a multiplex PCR assay on genomic DNA. Amplified TCR beta libraries were sequenced as 87-base-pair reads on the Illumina HiSeq System. The paper's data handling went like this. Across the roughly 700 repertoires, a later analysis counted tens of millions of unique TCR beta chains, around 10 million of which were shared by at least two donors. Raw reads were error-corrected and collapsed into unique sequences with a nearest-neighbor algorithm that merged closely related sequences to remove PCR and sequencing errors. To assign V, D and J gene segments, CDR3 sequences were aligned to IMGT reference sequences. Each retained sequence needed at least a six-nucleotide match to both a V gene segment and a J gene segment. A rearrangement was called productive if the CDR3 had no stop codons and remained in frame with V and J, and every other rearrangement was called non-productive. Following IMGT convention, CDR3 was defined as the stretch from the second conserved V-encoded cysteine up to the conserved J-encoded phenylalanine. In an earlier analysis of roughly 610 of the donors, sequences lacking an unambiguous match to a single V gene segment were excluded. In an earlier analysis of several hundred of the donors, a V segment was called functional when productive rearrangements were above 56.7%, and segregating when the standard deviation between donors exceeded 5%. A statistical classification framework was built for diagnosing cytomegalovirus status from the catalog of TCR beta chain sequences. In a later analysis, TCR nucleotide sequences were compared against IMGT/GENE-DB human TR gene sequences so that V and J genes could be assigned. In a later analysis, CDR3 sequences and most-parsimonious VDJ recombination scenarios were assigned using the TCRdist pipeline. In a later analysis, each TCR beta chain was defined by its CDR3 amino acid sequence together with its V-gene family, and reads without a unique V-gene family were excluded. A later analysis removed 592 highly shared, low-generation-probability nucleotide sequences to deal with suspected cross-contamination and a sequencing artifact. For each public chain, a later analysis derived a clonal expansion index from normalized ranks of inferred template counts within each repertoire. In a later analysis, generation probabilities were computed using a VDJ recombination model fitted to out-of-frame rearrangements, and the results were checked against IGoR. Hypergeometric tests were used in a later analysis to score TCR-TCR, TCR-HLA and TCR-CMV co-occurrence, with a repertoire-size bias correction applied to the TCR pairs. To estimate false discovery rates, a later analysis permuted the HLA or CMV assignments 20 times. In a later analysis, co-occurring TCRs were grouped using DBSCAN, with TCRdist sequence similarity added in when clustering inside HLA-allele-positive subsets. Repertoires with fewer than 30,000 or more than 120,000 public chains were left out of co-occurrence clustering, as were roughly five repertoires with anomalous nucleotide sharing. Not all clones reach the TCRdb copy of this immuneACCESS table, which keeps in-frame sequences only. Checked studies attribute under half of the gap to unresolved V genes and leave the rest unexplained. V, J and clone size derive from that table, while D and trimming were established from the DNA sequence. The sample table contains 110,000 or so clones; only one count was recorded for under 85% of them. The top ten clones comprise roughly 6.1% of the sample.

The material sequenced was PBMCs. This receptor was identified in a man aged 18 to 35 in good health and CMV-seronegative. Recombination connected TRBV7-2 to TRBJ2-1; 6 matching bases give a weak D call of TRBD1. The CDR3 loop reads CASAHSDSYNEQFF. At the DNA level, the sequence is TGTGCCAGCGCACACTCGGACAGTTACAATGAGCAGTTCTTC.